The sequence of this TCR beta chain was determined in a study of glioma-infiltrating T cells. The wider study: Presurgical dexamethasone in glioma patients lasted six or fewer days. Blood libraries targeted about 4- to 11-fold coverage of about a million T cells.

Details on this clonotype: Its antigen is unknown.

Amplification of TCR alpha and beta CDR3 regions from RNA used iRepertoire nested multiplex PCR. MiXCR was run by TCRdb on the multiplex PCR reads, yielding one entry per CDR3 protein. The repertoire holds about 380,000 distinct CDR3 sequences, with roughly two fifths as singletons. Overall study findings and caveats: Signature shared blood CDR3 motifs were enriched in low-divergence and depleted in high-divergence patients.

The clonotype comes from a human donor with low-grade glioma or glioblastoma, undergoing nonglioma brain surgery, or in good health (not recorded which). Sequencing was carried out using glioma tissue, nonneoplastic brain tissue, or PBMCs (not recorded which).

The CDR3 sequence is CASSSRGSGSAETQYF. The CDR3 nucleotides are TGTGCCAGCAGTTCCCGAGGAAGCGGGAGTGCAGAGACCCAGTACTTC. V gene TRBV6-2 or TRBV6-3 combines with J gene TRBJ2-5, with TRBD2 identical over 8 bases. The CDR3 spans 16 residues. CDR1 MNHEY and CDR2 SVGEGT come from the germline V gene. V shed 4 bases and J 4 bases; nucleotides not matched to a gene: 11.